These T cell receptor beta chains were read from a single sample in a study of blood T cells in healthy people across ages. TCRdb itself ran the 5' RACE reads through MiXCR, one entry per CDR3 protein. The data hold 1.5 million to 2 million distinct CDR3 sequences, with roughly 32% observed a single time. Specimen: blood. These receptors came from a woman aged 25 to 45 in good health. Both conserved end residues are part of each CDR3. Fields, in order: V gene, D gene, clone size, J gene, CDR3 protein, CDR3 DNA. A D gene is named only where the DNA matches it firmly. Clone size is not always given. Where it is, it says once, few, many or a class for expanded clones.

>TRBV3-1|TRBD1|few|TRBJ1-5
CASSQDKGGRGGNQPQHF
TGTGCCAGCAGCCAAGATAAGGGCGGCAGGGGGGGGAATCAGCCCCAGCATTTT
>TRBV20-1|TRBD2|.|TRBJ2-3
CSARERGTDTDTQYF
TGCAGTGCTAGGGAGCGGGGCACGGATACAGATACGCAGTATTTT
>TRBV2|.|few|TRBJ1-5
CASTEGRRFGQPQHF
TGTGCCAGCACCGAGGGGAGAAGGTTTGGTCAGCCCCAGCATTTT
>TRBV20-1|.|few|TRBJ1-2
CSARHSSYGYTF
TGCAGTGCTAGACACAGTTCTTATGGCTACACCTTC
>TRBV29-1|TRBD1|.|TRBJ2-7
CSVTGTGYEQYF
TGCAGCGTGACCGGGACAGGATACGAGCAGTACTTC
>TRBV5-1|.|few|TRBJ2-7
CASTALGGGAVSYEQYF
TGCGCCAGCACCGCATTGGGTGGCGGGGCGGTCTCCTACGAGCAGTACTTC
>TRBV10-2|TRBD2|.|TRBJ2-3
CASKTGTSVTDTQYF
TGCGCCAGCAAAACCGGGACTAGCGTAACAGATACGCAGTATTTT
>TRBV29-1|.|.|TRBJ2-7
CSARLRRDISYEQYF
TGCAGCGCCAGGCTTAGGCGGGACATCTCCTACGAGCAGTACTTC
>TRBV4-1|.|few|TRBJ2-1
CASSQDSRPEQFF
TGCGCCAGCAGCCAAGATAGCAGGCCTGAGCAGTTCTTC
>TRBV29-1|.|many|TRBJ2-3
CSVRGLVLGGGTDTQYF
TGCAGCGTCCGCGGCCTAGTTTTAGGCGGTGGGACAGATACGCAGTATTTT
>TRBV2|TRBD1|.|TRBJ2-5
CASSANSIGTAQETQYF
TGTGCCAGCAGTGCAAACAGTATCGGGACAGCGCAAGAGACCCAGTACTTC
>TRBV5-1|TRBD2|few|TRBJ2-6
CASSLASGLSGANVLTF
TGCGCCAGCAGCTTGGCTAGCGGACTCTCTGGGGCCAACGTCCTGACTTTC
>TRBV20-1|.|few|TRBJ1-4
CSARGWDEKLFF
TGCAGTGCTAGAGGTTGGGATGAAAAACTGTTTTTT
>TRBV29-1|.|.|TRBJ2-1
CSVGQGTYNGQFF
TGCAGCGTTGGTCAGGGGACCTACAATGGGCAGTTCTTC
>TRBV12-3/TRBV12-4|TRBD1|many|TRBJ2-7
CASSLEGAFSEQYF
TGTGCCAGCAGTTTAGAGGGGGCGTTCTCCGAGCAGTACTTC
>TRBV7-9|TRBD2|few|TRBJ2-7
CASSFGGAGDRHEQYF
TGTGCCAGCAGCTTCGGGGGGGCGGGAGATCGCCACGAGCAGTACTTC
>TRBV14|.|.|TRBJ2-1
CGSSQGLLIMNEQFF
TGTGGCAGCAGCCAAGGGCTCCTAATTATGAATGAGCAGTTCTTC
>TRBV5-1|TRBD1|.|TRBJ2-5
CASSEGQQETQYF
TGCGCCAGCAGCGAGGGACAGCAAGAGACCCAGTACTTC
>TRBV20-1|TRBD1|few|TRBJ1-4
CSASTGGGEKLFF
TGCAGTGCCTCGACAGGGGGAGGTGAAAAACTGTTTTTT
>TRBV12-3/TRBV12-4|.|.|TRBJ2-3
CASTIARGSTDTQYF
TGTGCCAGCACCATCGCTAGAGGAAGCACAGATACGCAGTATTTT
>TRBV6-2/TRBV6-3|.|once|TRBJ1-6
CASRSGRSHNSPLHF
TGTGCCAGCCGTTCGGGTCGGTCCCATAATTCACCCCTCCACTTT
>TRBV10-2|TRBD2|few|TRBJ2-7
CASSETGTSGGEYF
TGCGCCAGCAGTGAGACGGGGACTAGCGGAGGGGAGTACTTC
>TRBV27|.|.|TRBJ2-7
CASRRLTSPYEQYF
TGTGCCAGCAGGCGACTGACTAGTCCCTACGAGCAGTACTTC
>TRBV29-1|TRBD1|.|TRBJ1-1
CSVGQPLNTEAFF
TGCAGTGTGGGACAGCCTCTGAACACTGAAGCTTTCTTT
>TRBV4-1|TRBD1|.|TRBJ1-1
CASSHHSPGQGQEPEAFF
TGCGCCAGCAGCCACCACTCACCGGGACAGGGGCAGGAACCTGAAGCTTTCTTT
>TRBV4-1|.|.|TRBJ1-4
CASSQAWTVSEKLFF
TGCGCCAGCAGCCAAGCTTGGACAGTCAGTGAAAAACTGTTTTTT
>TRBV6-5|.|.|TRBJ2-1
CASSYSHYNEQVF
TGTGCCAGCAGTTACAGCCATTACAATGAGCAGGTCTTC
>TRBV5-1|.|.|TRBJ2-2
CASSFAAVDTGELFF
TGCGCCAGCAGCTTTGCCGCGGTGGACACCGGGGAGCTGTTTTTT
>TRBV5-1|TRBD1|.|TRBJ2-3
CASMKGQNTDTQYF
TGCGCCAGCATGAAGGGACAGAACACAGATACGCAGTATTTT
>TRBV5-1|TRBD1|.|TRBJ2-3
CASSIGQGTSDTQYF
TGCGCCAGCAGCATAGGACAGGGAACTTCAGATACGCAGTATTTT
>TRBV3-1|.|few|TRBJ1-6
CASSQVIWDTRSPLHF
TGTGCCAGCAGCCAAGTCATTTGGGACACAAGATCACCCCTCCACTTT
>TRBV28|TRBD2|.|TRBJ2-1
CASSSASAGGRNEQFF
TGTGCCAGCAGTTCTGCAAGTGCGGGAGGGCGAAATGAGCAGTTCTTC
>TRBV5-1|TRBD1|few|TRBJ2-2
CASSLDRGQTGELFF
TGCGCCAGCAGCTTGGACAGGGGGCAGACCGGGGAGCTGTTTTTT
>TRBV20-1|.|.|TRBJ2-3
CSARLPGITDTQYF
TGCAGTGCTAGACTCCCGGGGATCACAGATACGCAGTATTTT
>TRBV7-2|TRBD1|few|TRBJ1-2
CASSSGGDSYGYTF
TGTGCCAGCAGCTCAGGGGGGGACAGCTATGGCTACACCTTC
>TRBV11-2|.|few|TRBJ1-4
CASSLQGNPRATNEKLFF
TGTGCCAGCAGCCTCCAAGGAAACCCACGAGCAACTAATGAAAAACTGTTTTTT
>TRBV7-9|.|few|TRBJ2-1
CAGSHSSGGQFF
TGTGCCGGCAGTCATAGCAGCGGAGGTCAGTTCTTC
>TRBV7-7|.|.|TRBJ2-5
CASSLDSGTGEQYF
TGTGCCAGCAGCTTGGACAGCGGGACGGGGGAGCAGTACTTC
>TRBV10-3|.|few|TRBJ2-7
CATSISTVLPMYF
TGTGCCACCTCAATCTCGACGGTCCTTCCTATGTACTTC
>TRBV20-1|.|.|TRBJ1-2
CSARGDGYGYTF
TGCAGTGCTAGGGGGGACGGCTATGGCTACACCTTC
>TRBV30|.|.|TRBJ1-2
CAWRGPGRGDEGYTF
TGTGCCTGGAGGGGTCCCGGCAGGGGTGATGAAGGCTACACCTTC
>TRBV4-2|.|many|TRBJ2-3
CASSQATRLDTDTQYF
TGTGCCAGCAGCCAAGCGACTAGATTGGATACAGATACGCAGTATTTT
>TRBV24-1|.|.|TRBJ2-5
CATSDGGTETQYF
TGTGCCACCAGTGATGGAGGGACAGAGACCCAGTACTTC
>TRBV6-6|TRBD1|many|TRBJ2-7
CASSSLGQVTYEQYF
TGTGCCAGCAGTTCCTTGGGACAGGTAACCTACGAGCAGTACTTC
>TRBV6-1|.|once|TRBJ1-5
CASSEGWGPQHF
TGTGCCAGCAGTGAAGGATGGGGTCCCCAGCATTTT
>TRBV18|TRBD2|.|TRBJ2-3
CASSPIGLAGERTDTQYF
TGTGCCAGCTCACCAATAGGCTTAGCGGGAGAGCGCACAGATACGCAGTATTTT
>TRBV3-1|.|.|TRBJ2-7
CASSQDSWEQYF
TGTGCCAGCAGCCAAGATTCCTGGGAGCAGTACTTC
>TRBV4-1|.|many|TRBJ2-7
CASSRFSDGLSYEQYF
TGCGCCAGCAGCCGATTCTCGGACGGATTGTCCTACGAGCAGTACTTC
>TRBV12-3/TRBV12-4|.|few|TRBJ2-1
CASRGGPGQFF
TGTGCCAGCAGGGGGGGTCCGGGGCAGTTCTTC
>TRBV28|.|.|TRBJ2-7
CASTRGYYEQYF
TGTGCCAGCACGAGGGGGTACTACGAGCAGTACTTC
>TRBV13|.|few|TRBJ2-1
CASAWVAEHNEQFF
TGTGCCAGTGCTTGGGTAGCGGAACACAATGAGCAGTTCTTC
>TRBV7-8|.|few|TRBJ2-2
CASTFQGSPDGELFF
TGTGCCAGCACTTTTCAGGGCAGCCCGGACGGGGAGCTGTTTTTT
>TRBV5-1|TRBD1|.|TRBJ1-2
CASHSRTGGADRGYTF
TGCGCCAGTCACTCAAGGACAGGGGGCGCAGATCGGGGCTACACCTTC
>TRBV9|TRBD1|.|TRBJ1-2
CASTTSGQGRSYTF
TGTGCCAGCACCACCAGTGGACAGGGGAGATCGTACACCTTC
>TRBV7-9|.|few|TRBJ2-1
CASSLAKGCNEQFF
TGTGCCAGCAGCTTAGCGAAGGGGTGCAATGAGCAGTTCTTC